This TCR beta chain was captured by sequencing in a study of CD8 T cells in Susac syndrome. Study-level information: The sequenced Susac syndrome patients included six who had clinically active disease and fewer than 10 who were in remission. When blood was collected, patients with Susac syndrome were therapy-naive, were taking corticosteroids, or were receiving intravenous immunoglobulin alone.

Overall study findings and caveats: Total CD8+ and CD8+ TEMRA repertoires contained sixteen and five Susac-specific public clones, respectively.

This CDR3 spans 14 amino acids. Germline CDR1 reads LNHDA; CDR2 reads SQIVND (reference sequence). The junction had 7 bases not matched to a gene; V was cut back by 8 bases and J by 3 bases. Comment on this clonotype: Its antigen is undetermined.

Reverse transcription of roughly 0.5 to 1 ug RNA was carried out with random hexamers. Each CDR3 protein gets one entry after TCRdb re-called the immunoSEQ multiplex PCR reads with MiXCR. The sample records 75,000 to 95,000 distinct CDR3 sequences, under 95% being singletons. The chain links TRBV19 to TRBJ1-5; 7 bases match TRBD1. This TCR was sampled from a human donor with Susac syndrome. The sequencing input was CD8+ T cells from PBMCs. The CDR3 here is CASGPTGNNQPQHF. The CDR3 DNA reads TGTGCCAGTGGCCCGACAGGGAACAATCAGCCCCAGCATTTT.